This T cell receptor (beta chain) was recovered during a study of cytomegalovirus exposure and HLA in healthy donors. Primers: 60 Vbeta forward and 13 Jbeta reverse. The data were produced by immunoSEQ multiplex PCR, yet TCRdb's version contains in-frame clones alone and is incomplete. Of about 150,000 clones in the sample, approximately 87% are singletons; the top ten hold more than 4.5%. The CDR3 length is 13 residues. Germline assignment: CDR1 SGHTA and CDR2 FQGNSA. V was trimmed by 1 base and J by 11 bases, leaving 14 bases between them. This clonotype was sampled from a young woman in good health and CMV-seronegative. Specimen: PBMCs. The gene calls are TRBV7-2 and TRBJ1-1; D is uncertain. As DNA, the CDR3 is TGTGCCAGCAGCTTAGGGGAGGTAAGGGAGGCTTTCTTT. It is translated as CASSLGEVREAFF.